Sequencing of this T cell receptor beta chain was carried out in a study of T cells after yellow fever vaccination. This clonotype was seen many times. TCRdb fed the 5' RACE reads into MiXCR, producing one record per CDR3 protein. The table records some 250,000 distinct CDR3 sequences, approximately 3.8% of them present only once. V lost 6 bases and J lost 4; bases outside the gene matches: 9. This CDR3 is built from 15 residues. Germline CDR1 reads ENHRY; CDR2 reads SYGVKD. This clonotype was obtained from a man between 18 and 35 years old who received the YFV17D yellow fever vaccine. The starting material was PBMCs, obtained 15 days after the yellow fever booster vaccination. V and J are TRBV10-3 and TRBJ1-2; 9 positions match TRBD1. The DNA of the CDR3 is TGTGCCATCAGGGCCGGGACAGGGATTATCTATGGCTACACCTTC. Translating it yields CAIRAGTGIIYGYTF.